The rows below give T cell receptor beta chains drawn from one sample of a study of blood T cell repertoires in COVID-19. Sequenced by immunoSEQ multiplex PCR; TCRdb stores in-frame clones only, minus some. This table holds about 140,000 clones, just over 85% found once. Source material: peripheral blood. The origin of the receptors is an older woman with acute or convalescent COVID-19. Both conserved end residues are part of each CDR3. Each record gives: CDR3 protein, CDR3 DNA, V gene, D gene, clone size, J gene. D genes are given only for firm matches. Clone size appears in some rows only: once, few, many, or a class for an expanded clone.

CDR3aa: CASSPEGWETQYF
CDR3nt: TGTGCCAGCTCACCCGAGGGCTGGGAGACCCAGTACTTC
v_gene: TRBV18
d_gene: .
abundance: .
j_gene: TRBJ2-5

CDR3aa: CASSGSAYEQYF
CDR3nt: TGTGCCAGCAGCGGGTCTGCCTACGAGCAGTACTTC
v_gene: TRBV12-3/TRBV12-4
d_gene: .
abundance: .
j_gene: TRBJ2-7

CDR3aa: CSVASRGGWADTQYF
CDR3nt: TGCAGCGTTGCCTCCCGGGGGGGCTGGGCAGATACGCAGTATTTT
v_gene: TRBV29-1
d_gene: TRBD2
abundance: .
j_gene: TRBJ2-3

CDR3aa: CAISGAPGTVMNTEAFF
CDR3nt: TGTGCCATCAGTGGAGCCCCCGGGACAGTCATGAACACTGAAGCTTTCTTT
v_gene: TRBV10-3
d_gene: TRBD1
abundance: .
j_gene: TRBJ1-1

CDR3aa: CASRVQGSYNEQFF
CDR3nt: TGTGCTAGTAGGGTACAGGGCTCCTACAATGAGCAGTTCTTC
v_gene: TRBV12-5
d_gene: .
abundance: .
j_gene: TRBJ2-1

CDR3aa: CAWSVRGTARMNTEAFF
CDR3nt: TGTGCCTGGAGTGTAAGGGGGACAGCAAGGATGAACACTGAAGCTTTCTTT
v_gene: TRBV30
d_gene: TRBD1
abundance: .
j_gene: TRBJ1-1

CDR3aa: CASTSGGASDTQYF
CDR3nt: TGCGCCAGCACAAGCGGGGGGGCCTCAGATACGCAGTATTTT
v_gene: TRBV5-1
d_gene: TRBD2
abundance: .
j_gene: TRBJ2-3

CDR3aa: CATSEGGNTEAFF
CDR3nt: TGTGCCACCAGTGAGGGGGGGAACACTGAAGCTTTCTTT
v_gene: TRBV24-1
d_gene: .
abundance: .
j_gene: TRBJ1-1

CDR3aa: CASSQKSDTEAFF
CDR3nt: TGTGCCAGCAGCCAAAAGTCGGACACTGAAGCTTTCTTT
v_gene: TRBV7-9
d_gene: .
abundance: .
j_gene: TRBJ1-1

CDR3aa: CASSPGGRNYGYTF
CDR3nt: TGTGCCAGCTCACCCGGGGGGCGGAACTATGGCTACACCTTC
v_gene: TRBV18
d_gene: .
abundance: .
j_gene: TRBJ1-2

CDR3aa: CATSRERGAYEQYF
CDR3nt: TGTGCCACCAGCAGAGAGCGGGGGGCCTACGAGCAGTACTTC
v_gene: TRBV15
d_gene: TRBD2
abundance: few
j_gene: TRBJ2-7

CDR3aa: CASSGATGYGPNAGELFF
CDR3nt: TGTGCCAGCAGTGGGGCTACGGGGTACGGCCCAAACGCCGGGGAGCTGTTTTTT
v_gene: TRBV6-1
d_gene: .
abundance: .
j_gene: TRBJ2-2

CDR3aa: CAPGGGGELFF
CDR3nt: TGTGCCCCTGGGGGGGGCGGGGAGCTGTTTTTT
v_gene: TRBV6-5
d_gene: TRBD2
abundance: .
j_gene: TRBJ2-2

CDR3aa: CASSLKSGQGAIGYTF
CDR3nt: TGTGCCAGCAGCTTGAAGTCGGGACAGGGGGCGATTGGCTACACCTTC
v_gene: TRBV5-4
d_gene: TRBD1
abundance: .
j_gene: TRBJ1-2

CDR3aa: CASSQDWNSYSNQPQHF
CDR3nt: TGCGCCAGCAGCCAAGATTGGAACAGTTATAGCAATCAGCCCCAGCATTTT
v_gene: TRBV4-1
d_gene: .
abundance: .
j_gene: TRBJ1-5

CDR3aa: CASSRQGVVETQYF
CDR3nt: TGTGCCAGCAGCAGACAGGGAGTCGTGGAGACCCAGTACTTC
v_gene: TRBV2
d_gene: TRBD1
abundance: .
j_gene: TRBJ2-5

CDR3aa: CASSVGDSPSSYNSPLHF
CDR3nt: TGTGCCAGCAGCGTAGGGGACAGCCCGAGCTCCTATAATTCACCCCTCCACTTT
v_gene: TRBV9
d_gene: TRBD1
abundance: .
j_gene: TRBJ1-6

CDR3aa: CASSQDSPGLAGGVSYEQYF
CDR3nt: TGCGCCAGCAGCCAAGATTCCCCGGGACTAGCGGGGGGGGTCTCCTACGAGCAGTACTTC
v_gene: TRBV4-3
d_gene: TRBD2
abundance: .
j_gene: TRBJ2-7

CDR3aa: CASSESVSTEAFF
CDR3nt: TGTGCCAGCAGTGAAAGTGTTAGTACTGAAGCTTTCTTT
v_gene: TRBV6-1
d_gene: .
abundance: once
j_gene: TRBJ1-1

CDR3aa: CASSPGLSGQYF
CDR3nt: TGTGCCAGCAGCCCGGGTCTGTCGGGGCAGTACTTC
v_gene: TRBV3-1/TRBV3-2
d_gene: .
abundance: .
j_gene: TRBJ2-7

CDR3aa: CASSQVRGQNTEAFF
CDR3nt: TGTGCCAGCAGCCAAGTCAGGGGGCAGAACACTGAAGCTTTCTTT
v_gene: TRBV14
d_gene: TRBD1
abundance: .
j_gene: TRBJ1-1

CDR3aa: CASSVQSGAYEQYF
CDR3nt: TGTGCCAGCAGTGTCCAGTCAGGGGCCTACGAGCAGTACTTC
v_gene: TRBV6-4
d_gene: .
abundance: .
j_gene: TRBJ2-7

CDR3aa: CASSYSRDSYEQYF
CDR3nt: TGTGCCAGCAGTTATTCCAGGGATTCCTACGAGCAGTACTTC
v_gene: TRBV6-5
d_gene: .
abundance: .
j_gene: TRBJ2-7